This TCR beta chain appears in the sequencing data of a study of resident and recirculating memory T cells in vitiligo. A single count supports this clone. TCRdb's table, derived via immunoSEQ multiplex PCR, lists solely in-frame clones and lacks some. The sample lists around 70,000 clones, approximately 89% occurring once. Material for sequencing was blood. This TCR came from a male donor with vitiligo.

CDR3 nucleotides: TGTGCCAGCAGCTTAGCGGGTAGCGCGAACACTGAAGCTTTCTTT. The encoded protein is CASSLAGSANTEAFF. The chain combines TRBV7-2 with TRBJ1-1; D unresolved. The CDR3 loop spans 15 amino acids. Trimming took off 0 bases at V and 1 base at J, with 9 bases between the two ends. Germline V gene data show CDR1 as SGHTA and CDR2 as FQGNSA.